This T cell receptor (beta chain) was sequenced for a study of post-analysis software for immune sequencing data. General observations from the study: Controls showed lower frequencies than patients for several TRBV segments, and TRBV5-6, TRBV5-1 and TRBV20-1 were among these.

Included in the TCR beta cDNA libraries were unique molecular identifiers. TCRdb redid the calling of the PCR reads with MiXCR, one entry per CDR3 protein. The table has 550,000 to 700,000 distinct CDR3 sequences, 44% seen once. V was pared by 4 bases and J by 4 bases, with 17 bases between. From germline, CDR1 is SGHKS and CDR2 YYEKEE (reference sequence). CDR3 length: 15 residues. As concerns this clonotype: The antigen remains unidentified.

The TCR comes from a girl between 10 and 17 years old with multiple sclerosis. Specimen: blood. The V gene is TRBV5-5, the J gene TRBJ1-2, with unresolved D. Here the CDR3 DNA reads TGTGCCAGCAGCGTATCAGGATCCCCTCTCTATGGCTACACCTTC. As protein: CASSVSGSPLYGYTF.